This TCR beta chain was recorded in a study of technical replicates of blood from several donors. Per the germline V gene, CDR1 is LGHNA and CDR2 is YSLEER. The V and J ends lost 0 bases and 0 bases respectively, with 17 bases between them. This CDR3 contains 19 residues. Assay used: immunoSEQ multiplex PCR; TCRdb lists only in-frame clones, some missing. The sample has about 97,000 clones, less than 95% seen once. Source material: T cells isolated from PBMCs. The TCR comes from a human donor in good health. The chain is built from TRBV4-3 and TRBJ2-2; D possibly corresponds to TRBD2 (6 bases). In nucleotides, the CDR3 is TGCGCCAGCAGCCAAGAAGCGGCAGCGGGCTTCGCGAACACCGGGGAGCTGTTTTTT. This sequence encodes CASSQEAAAGFANTGELFF.